These T cell receptor beta chains were read from a single sample in a study of control samples from healthy donors and cancer patients. This table comes from immunoSEQ multiplex PCR, and its TCRdb copy is limited to in-frame clones, with some not included. The sample lists fewer than 100,000 clones, 82% occurring once. Sequenced: blood. These receptors were taken from a man aged 55 to 70 in good health. CDR3s include the opening cysteine and the closing phenylalanine or tryptophan. D genes are given only for firm matches. Clone size is stated in some rows and not others, as once, few, many or a class when expanded.

V gene	D gene	clone size	J gene	CDR3 protein	CDR3 DNA
TRBV2	TRBD2	-	TRBJ2-7	CASSGLLAGEDEQYF	TGTGCCAGCAGTGGCTTGCTAGCGGGAGAGGACGAGCAGTACTTC
TRBV2	-	few	TRBJ1-1	CASSRRVGGTEAFF	TGTGCCAGCAGCCGCCGGGTCGGGGGGACTGAAGCTTTCTTT
TRBV3-1/TRBV3-2	-	-	TRBJ1-6	CASSHQTQGNSPLHF	TGTGCCAGCAGCCACCAAACCCAAGGGAATTCACCCCTCCACTTT
TRBV18	-	-	TRBJ2-5	CASSPPGSQETQYF	TGTGCCAGCTCACCACCCGGGTCGCAAGAGACCCAGTACTTC
TRBV6-6	TRBD1	-	TRBJ1-2	CASSRDRGLDGYTF	TGTGCCAGCAGCCGAGACAGGGGCTTGGATGGCTACACCTTC
TRBV6-5	TRBD1	-	TRBJ1-2	CASSYNADQGDYGYTF	TGTGCCAGCAGTTACAATGCCGACCAGGGGGACTATGGCTACACCTTC
TRBV5-8	-	few	TRBJ2-1	CASSFDLTRSAYNEQFF	TGTGCCAGCAGCTTTGACCTGACTAGGAGCGCCTACAATGAGCAGTTCTTC
TRBV28	-	few	TRBJ2-3	CASSLRGSTDTQYF	TGTGCCAGCAGTTTACGGGGGAGCACAGATACGCAGTATTTT
TRBV12-3/TRBV12-4	-	-	TRBJ2-7	CASSLTRSYEQYF	TGTGCCAGCAGTTTAACCAGATCCTACGAGCAGTACTTC
TRBV3-1/TRBV3-2	TRBD1	-	TRBJ2-3	CASSPGTGGSTDTQYF	TGTGCCAGCAGCCCAGGGACAGGGGGAAGCACAGATACGCAGTATTTT
TRBV10-2	-	-	TRBJ2-3	CASSALMGRGTDTQYF	TGCGCCAGCAGTGCCCTGATGGGGAGAGGTACAGATACGCAGTATTTT
TRBV2	-	-	TRBJ2-3	CASGLVSDTQYF	TGTGCCAGCGGGTTGGTTTCAGATACGCAGTATTTT
TRBV7-3	TRBD2	once	TRBJ2-3	CASSLAGGPFGDTQYF	TGTGCCAGCAGCTTAGCGGGGGGGCCTTTCGGAGATACGCAGTATTTT
TRBV7-3	-	few	TRBJ2-1	CASSPTDSYNEQFF	TGTGCCAGCAGCCCGACAGACTCCTACAATGAGCAGTTCTTC
TRBV3-1/TRBV3-2	-	few	TRBJ1-4	CASSHRRANEKLFF	TGTGCCAGCAGCCACCGGCGGGCTAATGAAAAACTGTTTTTT
TRBV6-4	TRBD2	once	TRBJ2-7	CASSVRSGSSYEQYF	TGTGCCAGCAGTGTTCGTAGCGGGAGCTCCTACGAGCAGTACTTC
TRBV20-1	-	once	TRBJ1-1	CSAAEDTEAFF	TGCAGTGCTGCCGAAGACACTGAAGCTTTCTTT
TRBV7-2	-	-	TRBJ1-1	CASSAGGDRNTEAFF	TGTGCCAGCAGCGCGGGAGGGGATCGGAACACTGAAGCTTTCTTT
TRBV7-2	-	-	TRBJ2-1	CASSLVDGLSYNEQFF	TGTGCCAGCAGCTTAGTGGACGGACTCTCCTACAATGAGCAGTTCTTC
TRBV30	-	-	TRBJ2-7	CAWSRAISYEQYF	TGTGCCTGGAGTCGCGCTATCTCCTACGAGCAGTACTTC
TRBV28	-	-	TRBJ2-5	CASSFLGASQETQYF	TGTGCCAGCAGTTTCCTCGGAGCCAGCCAAGAGACCCAGTACTTC
TRBV5-5	-	-	TRBJ1-5	CASSLPYSNQPQHF	TGTGCCAGCAGCTTGCCTTATAGCAATCAGCCCCAGCATTTT
TRBV11-2	-	-	TRBJ1-3	CASSRRGWVGNTIYF	TGTGCCAGCAGCCGTAGAGGGTGGGTCGGAAACACCATATATTTT
TRBV4-1	-	-	TRBJ2-3	CASSQDMASAKTDTQYF	TGCGCCAGCAGCCAAGATATGGCTAGCGCCAAGACAGATACGCAGTATTTT
TRBV5-4	-	-	TRBJ1-4	CASSQLGGTPEKLFF	TGTGCCAGCAGCCAACTGGGGGGCACTCCTGAAAAACTGTTTTTT
TRBV19	TRBD1	once	TRBJ2-7	CASRPLDRTSYEQYF	TGTGCCAGTAGGCCCTTGGACAGGACCTCCTACGAGCAGTACTTC
TRBV2	-	few	TRBJ2-6	CASKEQGTGANVLTF	TGTGCCAGCAAGGAACAGGGCACTGGGGCCAACGTCCTGACTTTC
TRBV7-9	-	once	TRBJ2-3	CASSQRPDTQYF	TGTGCCAGCAGCCAGCGGCCAGATACGCAGTATTTT
TRBV5-5	-	-	TRBJ1-4	CASSLGQSRNEKLFF	TGTGCCAGCAGCTTGGGACAGAGCCGTAATGAAAAACTGTTTTTT
TRBV11-2	-	-	TRBJ2-4	CASSLDQKNIQYF	TGTGCCAGCAGCTTAGACCAGAAAAACATTCAGTACTTC
TRBV5-1	TRBD1	-	TRBJ1-6	CASTNRDRVDSPLHF	TGCGCCAGCACCAACCGGGACAGGGTGGATTCACCCCTCCACTTT